This TCR beta chain was sequenced during a study of blood T cells in healthy people across ages. Then a second PCR, running about 7 to 11 cycles, was carried out with a sample-barcoded 5' primer and a J-beta primer mix. TCRdb redid the calling of the 5' RACE reads with MiXCR, one entry per CDR3 protein. The sample gives 1.8 million or so distinct CDR3 sequences, approximately 40% of which show up once; under 30% is in the top ten. The CDR3 sequence is 14 residues long. The germline CDR1 and CDR2 sequences are ENHRY and SYGVKD. Germline trimming cut 4 bases from V and 5 bases from J; bases unmatched to any gene: 5.

The receptor comes from a human donor in good health. The genes are TRBV10-3 and TRBJ2-5; the match to TRBD1 covers 9 bases. Sample: blood. The CDR3 DNA is TGTGCCATCAGTGCCGGGACAGGGTATGAGACCCAGTACTTC. The encoded protein is CAISAGTGYETQYF.